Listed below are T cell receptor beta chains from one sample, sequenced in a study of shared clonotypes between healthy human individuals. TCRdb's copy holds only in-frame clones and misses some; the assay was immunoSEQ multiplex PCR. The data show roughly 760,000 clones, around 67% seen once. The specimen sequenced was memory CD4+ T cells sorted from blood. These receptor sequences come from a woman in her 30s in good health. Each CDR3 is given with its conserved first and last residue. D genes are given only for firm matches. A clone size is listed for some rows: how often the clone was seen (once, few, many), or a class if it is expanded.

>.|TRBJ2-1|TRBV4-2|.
TGTGCCAGCAGCCAAGTTTCGGCGGGACTCTCCTACAATGAGCAGTTCTTC
CASSQVSAGLSYNEQFF
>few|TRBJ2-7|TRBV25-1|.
TGTGCCAGCAGTGATCGACTACGTCAGCAGTACTTC
CASSDRLRQQYF
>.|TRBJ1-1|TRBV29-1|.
TGCAGCGCCACGGACGGGGGAGCTTTCTTT
CSATDGGAFF
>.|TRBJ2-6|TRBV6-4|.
TGTGCCAGCAGCTTCTCTTCTGGGGCCAACGTCCTGACTTTC
CASSFSSGANVLTF
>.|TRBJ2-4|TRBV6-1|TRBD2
TGTGCCAGCAATCTCCGGGACTACAAAAACATTCAGTACTTC
CASNLRDYKNIQYF
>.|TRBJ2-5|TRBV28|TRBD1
TGTGCCAGCAAGGGGACAGGGGGTCTCCAAGAGACCCAGTACTTC
CASKGTGGLQETQYF
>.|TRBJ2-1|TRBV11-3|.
TGTGCCAGCAGCTTAGCGGGACCACAAAATGAGCAGTTCTTC
CASSLAGPQNEQFF
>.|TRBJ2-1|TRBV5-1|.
TGCGCCAGCAGCTCCACCTCAAGGATCGGGACCTACAATGAGCAGTTCTTC
CASSSTSRIGTYNEQFF
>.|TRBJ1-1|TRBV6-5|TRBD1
TGTGCCAGCGGGGGGCAGGGGGCGGGGGACACTGAAGCTTTCTTT
CASGGQGAGDTEAFF
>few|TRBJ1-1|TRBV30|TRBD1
TGTGCCTGGAGTGTAACCCAGGGGGCGACGGCTTTCTTT
CAWSVTQGATAFF
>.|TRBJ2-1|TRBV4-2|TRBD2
TGTGCCAGCAGCGCCCAAGGCGGGAGCGGACCCTACAATGAGCAGTTCTTC
CASSAQGGSGPYNEQFF
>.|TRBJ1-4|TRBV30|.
TGTGCCTGGAGTATCGGGCAGGGGAATGAAAAACTGTTTTTT
CAWSIGQGNEKLFF
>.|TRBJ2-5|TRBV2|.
TGTGCCAGCACTGGGCGGACCCTCCAAGAGACCCAGTACTTC
CASTGRTLQETQYF
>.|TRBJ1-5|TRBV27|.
TGTGCCAGCAGCTTGCCAGGGGCCGGGCAGCCCCAGCATTTT
CASSLPGAGQPQHF
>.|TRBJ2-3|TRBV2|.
TGTGCCAGCAGTATCTATGCAACAGATACGCAGTATTTT
CASSIYATDTQYF
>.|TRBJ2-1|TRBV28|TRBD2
TGTGCCAGCAGTTTATCACCGACTAGCGGGAGGATTAATGAGCAGTTCTTC
CASSLSPTSGRINEQFF
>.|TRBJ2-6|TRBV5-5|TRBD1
TGTGCCAGCAGGGGCGGACAGGGAATTCCCGGGGCCAACGTCCTGACTTTC
CASRGGQGIPGANVLTF
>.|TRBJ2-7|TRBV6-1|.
TGTGCCAGCGGGAAGGGTTACGAGCAGTACTTC
CASGKGYEQYF
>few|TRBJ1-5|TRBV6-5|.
TGTGCCAGCAGTTACGGTAGGAAAAATCAGCCCCAGCATTTT
CASSYGRKNQPQHF
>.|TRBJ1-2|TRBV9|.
TGTGCCAGCAGCGTAGGTCGGAGGGGAGGTGGCTACACCTTC
CASSVGRRGGGYTF
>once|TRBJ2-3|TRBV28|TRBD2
TGTGCCAGCAGTTCTGAAGACGGGAGGGCCGCGTTAGCCTCAGATACGCAGTATTTT
CASSSEDGRAALASDTQYF
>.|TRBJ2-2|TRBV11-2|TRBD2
TGTGCCAGCAGTCGATTAGCGGGATTCACCGGGGAGCTGTTTTTT
CASSRLAGFTGELFF
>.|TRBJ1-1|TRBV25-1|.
TGTGCCAGCAGGGGGTACGGCACTGAAGCTTTCTTT
CASRGYGTEAFF
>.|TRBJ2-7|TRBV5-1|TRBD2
TGCGCCAGCAGCAGACTATGGACTAGCGGGAGATCACTCTACGAGCAGTACTTC
CASSRLWTSGRSLYEQYF
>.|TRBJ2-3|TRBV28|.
TGTGCCACCTGGCGAAATACGCAGTATTTT
CATWRNTQYF
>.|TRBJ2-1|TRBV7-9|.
TGTGCCAGCAGGATGACGGGAGTATACAATGAGCAGTTCTTC
CASRMTGVYNEQFF
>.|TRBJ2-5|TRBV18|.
TGTGCCAGCTCACCCGACCAGCTAGAGGGTATTACCCAGTACTTC
CASSPDQLEGITQYF
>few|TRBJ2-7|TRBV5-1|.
TGCGCCAGCAGCTACTCCGGGACAAATTCCTACGAGCAGTACTTC
CASSYSGTNSYEQYF